One and the same sample provided the 22 T cell receptor beta chains below, sequenced in a study of blood T cell repertoires in COVID-19. Sequencing used immunoSEQ multiplex PCR; TCRdb keeps in-frame clones, though not all of them. This table has some 46,000 clones, over 80% appearing once. The sequencing sample was made of peripheral blood. The receptors originated from a man in his fifties or sixties with active COVID-19.

The chain is built from TRBV20-1 and TRBJ2-3, with TRBD2 matching 9 bases. The CDR3 is 16 amino acids. CDR1 DFQATT and CDR2 SNEGSKA come from the germline V gene (reference sequence). The J segment lost 3 bases and the V segment lost 3 bases, leaving 10 bases of the junction unmatched. The DNA for the CDR3 is TGCAGTGCTAGTGAACCCCGCGGGGGGGGGACAGATACGCAGTATTTT. Amino acids: CSASEPRGGGTDTQYF.

As regards this clone: This same CDR3 is encoded by further DNA sequences in the sample. The chain has TRBV5-1 and TRBJ2-7, with 8 bases aligning to TRBD1. The CDR3 covers 14 residues. The V segment lost 2 bases and the J segment 2 bases; nucleotides outside the gene matches: 3. CDR1 is SGHRS and CDR2 is YFSETQ in the germline V gene. The CDR3 region is CASSFGQGPYEQYF. The CDR3 DNA follows: TGCGCCAGCAGCTTCGGACAGGGCCCCTACGAGCAGTACTTC.

The genes are TRBV18 and TRBJ1-2; 7 nucleotides agree with TRBD1. Trimming cost V 0 bases and J 5 bases; bases outside gene matches: 12. The length of the CDR3 is 17 residues. The germline V gene has CDR1 KGHSH and CDR2 LQKENI. CDR3 sequence: CASSPPGIAGGVYGYTF. CDR3 in DNA: TGTGCCAGCTCACCACCTGGAATCGCAGGGGGTGTGTATGGCTACACCTTC.

This clone was seen once. The sample has other DNA sequences that encode this CDR3 too. This chain links TRBV6-5 with TRBJ2-5, with D possibly matching TRBD1 (6 bases). Germline V gene lookup returns CDR1 MNHEY and CDR2 SVGAGI. V was trimmed by 3 bases and J by 4 bases, leaving 12 bases between them. The CDR3 has 14 amino acids. CDR3 nucleotide sequence: TGTGCCAGCAGTTATGGGGGCAGCGGAGAGACCCAGTACTTC. Its translation is CASSYGGSGETQYF.

V usage is TRBV6-5 and J usage is TRBJ1-6; D unclear. Between the trimmed V and J ends, which lost 6 bases and 7 bases, there was a span of 13 bases. From germline, CDR1 is MNHEY and CDR2 SVGAGI. This CDR3 is 14 amino acids long. CDR3 amino acids: CASSFLRENSPLHF. The CDR3 DNA is TGTGCCAGCAGCTTCCTGAGAGAGAATTCACCCCTCCACTTT.

The chain links TRBV5-6 to TRBJ2-1; TRBD1 matches 9 bases. CDR3 length: 14 amino acids. V was pared by 4 bases and J by 7 bases, with 6 bases of the junction left unmatched. Germline CDR1 reads SGHDT; CDR2 reads YYEEEE. For the CDR3, the DNA is TGTGCCAGCAGCCATCGACAGGGGGGGAATGAGCAGTTCTTC. Its protein is CASSHRQGGNEQFF.

CDR3 bases: TGTGCCAGCAGCTTGTGGACAGGGCCGATGAACACTGAAGCTTTCTTT. Amino acids: CASSLWTGPMNTEAFF. The genes are TRBV5-6 and TRBJ1-1; TRBD1 matches 8 bases. CDR1 is SGHDT, CDR2 YYEEEE, per germline. Losses at the gene ends were 1 base for V and 0 bases for J; bases not matched to a gene: 5. CDR3 length equals 16 residues. The whole variable domain, remainder taken from reference TRBV5-6 and TRBJ1-1, is DAGVTQSPTHLIKTRGQQVTLRCSPKSGHDTVSWYQQALGQGPQFIFQYYEEEERQRGNFPDRFSGHQFPNYSSELNVNALLLGDSALYLCASSLWTGPMNTEAFFGQGTRLTVV.

V gene TRBV28 combines with J gene TRBJ1-5; no definite D call. The CDR3 length is 13 residues. CDR1 MDHEN and CDR2 SYDVKM come from the germline V gene. V shed 6 bases and J shed 5 bases, with 11 bases lying between them. The CDR3 reads CASRSDTHQPQHF. The CDR3 DNA reads as TGTGCCAGCAGATCCGACACCCATCAGCCCCAGCATTTT.

The chain links TRBV2 to TRBJ2-3; weak D call: TRBD1 (6 bases). Germline V lookup: CDR1 SNHLY, CDR2 FYNNEI. V dropped 2 bases and J dropped 2 bases, with 17 bases sitting between them. This CDR3 region has 17 residues. The CDR3 is CASSELSGELFTDTQYF. CDR3 DNA: TGTGCCAGCAGTGAACTTTCAGGGGAACTCTTCACAGATACGCAGTATTTT.

The rearrangement uses TRBV6-5 and TRBJ1-1, with D uncertain. In germline, CDR1 is MNHEY, CDR2 SVGAGI. The V and J ends lost 0 bases and 0 bases respectively, with 8 bases between them. The CDR3 runs to 15 residues. The CDR3 protein is CASSYSVGLNTEAFF. The DNA of the CDR3 is TGTGCCAGCAGTTACTCGGTCGGGTTGAACACTGAAGCTTTCTTT.

CDR3: CASRLGTGGHEQYF. In DNA form, the CDR3 reads TGCGCCAGCAGGCTTGGGACAGGGGGCCACGAGCAGTACTTC. The chain is built from TRBV5-1 and TRBJ2-7; 12 bases are shared with TRBD1. The germline CDR1 and CDR2 sequences are SGHRS and YFSETQ. CDR3 length: 14 residues. Trimming at V came to 5 bases and at J to 5 bases, leaving 5 bases not matched to a gene.

The chain employs TRBV29-1 and TRBJ1-1, with D possibly matching TRBD1 (5 bases). In germline, CDR1 is SQVTM, CDR2 ANQGSEA. This CDR3 is 14 amino acids long. V was clipped by 0 bases and J by 3 bases, with 11 bases between them. The CDR3 bases are TGCAGCGTTGAAGAATTAGGGGCACACACTGAAGCTTTCTTT. It specifies CSVEELGAHTEAFF.

CDR3 sequence: CASSPNLDRVNEQFF. Written as DNA, the CDR3 is TGTGCCAGCAGCCCAAACCTGGACAGGGTCAATGAGCAGTTCTTC. The chain is built from TRBV4-2 and TRBJ2-1; 8 bases are a match to TRBD1. After removal of 4 bases from V and 6 bases from J, the junction contained 8 bases not matched to a gene. Germline V lookup: CDR1 LGHNA, CDR2 YNFKEQ. The CDR3 contains 15 residues.

The chain carries TRBV4-3 and TRBJ2-5; 7 bases map to TRBD1. Germline V lookup: CDR1 LGHNA, CDR2 YSLEER. The CDR3 extends over 16 amino acids. V gave up 2 bases and J gave up 1 base; unmatched junction bases: 7. The CDR3, as DNA: TGCGCCAGCAGCCAAAGCCCCAGGGGGTCCCAAGAGACCCAGTACTTC. It codes for CASSQSPRGSQETQYF.

The V gene is TRBV6-2 or TRBV6-3, the J gene TRBJ1-1; TRBD1 might be the D (6 bases). Looked up from germline, CDR1 is MNHEY and CDR2 is SVGEGT. V was shortened by 0 bases and J by 9 bases, with 17 bases between the two germline ends. The CDR3 has 15 amino acids. The CDR3 sequence: CASSYSPGTLVKAFF. As DNA, the CDR3 is TGTGCCAGCAGTTACTCGCCCGGGACACTTGTGAAAGCTTTCTTT.

This clone showed up just a few times. This rearrangement joins TRBV5-4 to TRBJ1-3; D not certain. V shed 0 bases and J shed 0 bases, with 7 bases lying between them. The germline gives CDR1 SGHNT, CDR2 YYREEE (reference sequence). The CDR3 length is 15 residues. The CDR3 loop is CASSLGRTSGNTIYF. CDR3 DNA sequence: TGTGCCAGCAGCTTGGGGAGGACCTCTGGAAACACCATATATTTT.

The J gene is TRBJ2-1, the V gene TRBV5-4; possibly TRBD1 for D (6 bases). Germline V gene data show CDR1 as SGHNT and CDR2 as YYREEE (reference sequence). V was trimmed by 8 bases and J by 6 bases, leaving 21 bases between them. The CDR3 is 15 amino acids. The CDR3, as DNA: TGTGCCAGTGAGGCCCGGGCAGGGGCGGCCAATGAGCAGTTCTTC. It codes for CASEARAGAANEQFF.

This clone was detected once. This chain links TRBV29-1 with TRBJ1-2; TRBD1 matches 9 bases. The V gene end was trimmed by 6 bases and the J gene end by 8 bases; junction bases not matched to a gene: 10. The V gene's germline CDR1 is SQVTM and CDR2 ANQGSEA. The CDR3 is 13 amino acids. CDR3 nucleotides: TGCAGCGTCGTCACCGGGACAGGGAACGGCTACACCTTC. It yields the protein CSVVTGTGNGYTF.

This chain joins TRBV30 and TRBJ1-3, with D tentatively TRBD1 (6 bases). Per the germline V gene, CDR1 is GTSNPN and CDR2 is SVGIG (reference sequence). The CDR3 runs to 13 residues. V was pared by 7 bases and J by 0 bases, with 10 bases between. DNA of the CDR3: TGTGCCTCTTCAGGGGTCTCTGGAAACACCATATATTTT. It encodes CASSGVSGNTIYF.

The chain is built from TRBV5-1 and TRBJ1-1; TRBD1 might be the D (5 bases). This CDR3 contains 15 residues. Germline CDR1 is SGHRS and CDR2 is YFSETQ. The V end lost 0 bases, the J end lost 0 bases, and 9 bases lay between the germline ends. CDR3 DNA sequence: TGCGCCAGCAGCTTGGGAGGCAGGGTGAACACTGAAGCTTTCTTT. Protein sequence: CASSLGGRVNTEAFF. Full variable domain (rest looked up from reference TRBV5-1 and TRBJ1-1): KAGVTQTPRYLIKTRGQQVTLSCSPISGHRSVSWYQQTPGQGLQFLFEYFSETQRNKGNFPGRFSGRQFSNSRSEMNVSTLELGDSALYLCASSLGGRVNTEAFFGQGTRLTVV.

This clone was seen a handful of times. The chain couples TRBV28 to TRBJ2-1, with 8 bases matching TRBD2. CDR1 and CDR2 from the germline V gene are MDHEN and SYDVKM. The CDR3 has 15 amino acids. V gave up 2 bases and J gave up 7 bases; unmatched junction bases: 7. Written as DNA, the CDR3 is TGTGCCAGCAGTTTAGCGGGAGGCGCTTGGAATGAGCAGTTCTTC. Protein sequence: CASSLAGGAWNEQFF.

J is TRBJ1-1 and V is TRBV25-1; the match to TRBD1 covers 10 bases. CDR1 MGHDK and CDR2 SYGVNS come from the germline V gene. Trimming at V came to 0 bases and at J to 5 bases, leaving 6 bases not matched to a gene. This CDR3 contains 16 residues. The CDR3 DNA reads TGTGCCAGCAGTGAATACGACAGGGGGCGAGGTACTGAAGCTTTCTTT. It codes for CASSEYDRGRGTEAFF.